This T cell receptor beta chain originates from a study of blood T cell repertoires in COVID-19. Study background: Samples taken during acute and convalescent COVID-19 were collected in the United States, Italy and Spain.

This CDR3 has 15 amino acids. Germline V lookup: CDR1 KGHSH, CDR2 LQKENI. The J segment lost 0 bases and the V segment lost 2 bases, leaving 4 bases of the junction unmatched. Enrolled during active infection, Seattle patients were then followed longitudinally. Authors' data handling: How many nucleated cells were present was estimated from reference gene primer amplification. TCRdb's table, derived via immunoSEQ multiplex PCR, lists solely in-frame clones and lacks some. The V and J calls and clone size are taken from that table; D and trimming were inferred from the DNA. Here the sample spans more than 300,000 clones, roughly 86% being singletons.

The chain joins TRBV18 to TRBJ2-7, with TRBD2 matching 7 bases. The sequencing sample was made of peripheral blood. The clonotype was recovered from a woman in her 70s with COVID-19, enrolled during active disease. Here the CDR3 DNA reads TGTGCCAGCTCACCATCGGGGGGTTACTCCTACGAGCAGTACTTC. It specifies CASSPSGGYSYEQYF.